This TCR beta chain was obtained from a study of T-cell memory formation after mild COVID-19. V shed 5 bases and J shed 6 bases, with 15 bases lying between them. CDR1 SGHTA and CDR2 FQGNSA come from the germline V gene. The CDR3 has 14 residues. Overall study findings and caveats: Some responding clones appeared in pre-infection memory, suggesting cross-reactive memory joined.

Sample barcodes and UMIs were carried by the TCR alpha and TCR beta cDNA libraries that 5'RACE generated with constant-segment primers. TCRdb ran MiXCR on the 5' RACE reads and lists one entry per CDR3 protein. The table has 300,000 to 400,000 distinct CDR3 sequences, 28% seen once. Comments on this clonotype: Its specificity is unknown.

Sequenced input: PBMCs or a T cell subset sorted from them (not recorded which). This chain connects TRBV7-2 to TRBJ2-3; D ambiguous. The TCR was taken from an adult woman who had mild COVID-19 (a few samples of this study predate the infection). Cell type and time point are not known. CDR3 loop: CASSPRASADTQYF. DNA for the CDR3: TGTGCCAGCAGCCCCCGAGCTTCGGCGGATACGCAGTATTTT.